The next 7 T cell receptor beta chains were all read from a single sample in a study of blood T cell repertoires in COVID-19. Data came from immunoSEQ multiplex PCR; TCRdb stores just in-frame clones and leaves some out. The table has about 260,000 clones, approximately 89% seen once. Material: peripheral blood. The receptors come from a man aged 35-49 years who had recovered from COVID-19.

This clone appeared once. The gene calls are TRBV19 and TRBJ1-4; D gene ambiguous. CDR1 and CDR2 from the germline V gene are LNHDA and SQIVND (reference sequence). Trimming stripped 4 bases from V and 6 bases from J, with 12 bases between. CDR3 length: 14 amino acids. The CDR3 DNA reads TGTGCCAGTAGTACCTTAAGTGGGCATGAAAAACTGTTTTTT. Translating gives CASSTLSGHEKLFF.

The V call is TRBV21-1, the J call TRBJ1-1; TRBD1, the table's D call, was not compared with the DNA. TRBV21-1 is deemed a pseudogene. This CDR3 is built from 16 residues. The CDR3 sequence is CASSTCIGQGRSEAFF. For the CDR3, the DNA is TGTGCCAGCAGCACTTGCATCGGACAGGGACGCTCTGAAGCTTTCTTT.

This chain connects TRBV30 to TRBJ1-1; 7 nucleotides align to TRBD1. This CDR3 comprises 15 residues. CDR1 is GTSNPN, CDR2 SVGIG, per germline (reference sequence). After removal of 4 bases from V and 5 bases from J, the junction contained 13 bases not matched to a gene. DNA for the CDR3: TGTGCCTGGACAAACAGGGGCAATCTGGGGACTGAAGCTTTCTTT. Amino acids: CAWTNRGNLGTEAFF.

This chain connects TRBV19 to TRBJ1-1; the D is unclear. Trimming pared 1 base from V and 0 bases from J, leaving 9 bases between. The CDR3 covers 15 residues. Germline V CDR1 and CDR2: LNHDA, SQIVND (reference sequence). CDR3 coding DNA: TGTGCCAGTAGTATAGGGGGAGCTATGAACACTGAAGCTTTCTTT. Protein sequence: CASSIGGAMNTEAFF.

As DNA, the CDR3 is TGTGCCAGCAGTGTGTGGGGACTAGCGGGCTACACAGATACGCAGTATTTT. This encodes CASSVWGLAGYTDTQYF. The chain carries TRBV2 and TRBJ2-3; 12 nucleotides match TRBD2. Per the germline V gene, CDR1 is SNHLY and CDR2 is FYNNEI. The CDR3 totals 17 residues. With V trimmed by 4 bases and J by 2 bases, 7 bases remained unmatched.

The chain is built from TRBV2 and TRBJ1-1; the D is unclear. The CDR3 loop spans 15 amino acids. Trimming left V 4 bases short and J 3 bases short, with 15 bases between. Germline assignment: CDR1 SNHLY and CDR2 FYNNEI. The CDR3 loop reads CASSVLADRYTEAFF. The DNA for the CDR3 is TGTGCCAGCAGTGTTCTAGCGGACCGGTACACTGAAGCTTTCTTT.

The genes are TRBV7-2 and TRBJ2-5, with 7 positions matching TRBD2. After removal of 2 bases from V and 2 bases from J, the junction contained 8 bases not matched to a gene. CDR1 is SGHTA, CDR2 FQGNSA, per germline. The CDR3 has 16 residues. CDR3 bases: TGTGCCAGCAGCTTAAATGGGAGGGGATGGCAAGAGACCCAGTACTTC. It codes for CASSLNGRGWQETQYF.